The sequence of this TCR beta chain was determined in a study of blood T cell repertoires in COVID-19. Germline-derived CDR1 and CDR2 are ENHRY and SYGVKD. J was trimmed by 3 bases and V by 2 bases; bases with no gene match: 16. CDR3 length: 18 amino acids. Profiled with immunoSEQ multiplex PCR; TCRdb holds only in-frame clones, not every one. The sample has almost 55,000 clones, about nine tenths seen once. The count of this clone is one. This clonotype originated in a man aged 50 or older with active COVID-19. The chain is built from TRBV10-3 and TRBJ2-7, with 7 positions matching TRBD1. Specimen: peripheral blood. In nucleotides, the CDR3 is TGTGCCATCAGTGAGGATCTGCTGACAGGGTCTAATTTCTACGAGCAGTACTTC. This encodes CAISEDLLTGSNFYEQYF.